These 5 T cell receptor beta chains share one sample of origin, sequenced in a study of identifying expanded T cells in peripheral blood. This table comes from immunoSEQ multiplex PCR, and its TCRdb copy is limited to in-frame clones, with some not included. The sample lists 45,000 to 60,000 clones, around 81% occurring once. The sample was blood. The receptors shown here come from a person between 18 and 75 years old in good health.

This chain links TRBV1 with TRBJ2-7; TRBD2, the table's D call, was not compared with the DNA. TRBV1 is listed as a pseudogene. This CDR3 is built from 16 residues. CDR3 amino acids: CTSSQDRGGLDYEQYV. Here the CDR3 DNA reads TGCACCAGCAGCCAAGATCGCGGGGGACTTGACTACGAGCAGTACGTC.

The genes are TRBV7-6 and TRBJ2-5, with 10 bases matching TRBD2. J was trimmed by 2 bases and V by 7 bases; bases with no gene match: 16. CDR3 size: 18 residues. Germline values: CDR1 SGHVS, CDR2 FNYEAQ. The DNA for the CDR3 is TGTGCCAGCACCAAGAGAAGCGGGAGGGGTGGGGTGCAAGAGACCCAGTACTTC. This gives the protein CASTKRSGRGGVQETQYF. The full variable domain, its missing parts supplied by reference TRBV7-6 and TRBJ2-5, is GAGVSQSPRYKVTKRGQDVALRCDPISGHVSLYWYRQALGQGPEFLTYFNYEAQQDKSGLPNDRFSAERPEGSISTLTIQRTEQRDSAMYRCASTKRSGRGGVQETQYFGPGTRLLVL.

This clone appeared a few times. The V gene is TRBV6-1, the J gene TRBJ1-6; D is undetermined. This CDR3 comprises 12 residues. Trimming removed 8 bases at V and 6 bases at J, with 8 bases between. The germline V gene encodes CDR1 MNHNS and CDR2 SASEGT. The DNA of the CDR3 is TGTGCCAGCCGGCGAGGTAATTCACCCCTCCACTTT. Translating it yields CASRRGNSPLHF.

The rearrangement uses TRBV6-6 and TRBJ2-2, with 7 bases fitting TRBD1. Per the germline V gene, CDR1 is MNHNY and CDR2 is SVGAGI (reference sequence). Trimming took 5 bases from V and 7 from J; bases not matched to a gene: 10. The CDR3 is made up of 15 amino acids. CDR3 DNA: TGTGCCAGCAGTCAGACAGGGCGGGTCGGCGGGGAGCTGTTTTTT. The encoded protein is CASSQTGRVGGELFF.

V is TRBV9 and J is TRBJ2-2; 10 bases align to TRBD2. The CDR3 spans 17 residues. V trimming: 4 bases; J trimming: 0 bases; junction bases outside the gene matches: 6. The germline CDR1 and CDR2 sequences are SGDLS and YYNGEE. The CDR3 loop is CASSPRLAGANTGELFF. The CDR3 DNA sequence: TGTGCCAGCAGCCCGCGGCTAGCGGGGGCGAACACCGGGGAGCTGTTTTTT. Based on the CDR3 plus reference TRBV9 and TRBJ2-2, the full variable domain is DSGVTQTPKHLITATGQRVTLRCSPRSGDLSVYWYQQSLDQGLQFLIQYYNGEERAKGNILERFSAQQFPDLHSELNLSSLELGDSALYFCASSPRLAGANTGELFFGEGSRLTVL.